This is a list of T cell receptor beta chains from one sample in a study of blood T cells in healthy people across ages. TCRdb fed the 5' RACE reads into MiXCR, producing one record per CDR3 protein. The sample lists about 640,000 distinct CDR3 sequences, around 54% seen once, with roughly 34% in the top ten. Material: blood. The receptors here all came from a man in his 60s in good health. Both conserved end residues are part of each CDR3. Each record gives: D gene, V gene, J gene, clone size, CDR3 DNA, CDR3 protein. A D gene is named only where the DNA matches it firmly. A row's size may be missing; if present it is once, few, many or a size class.

>TRBD1|TRBV28|TRBJ1-4|-
TGTGCCAGCAGAGGGGGCGTAGGGGGTGAAAAACTGTTTTTT
CASRGGVGGEKLFF
>-|TRBV7-8|TRBJ2-7|few
TGTGCCAGCAGCTTAGCCCGGGTAGGAGACGAGCAGTACTTC
CASSLARVGDEQYF
>-|TRBV4-2|TRBJ1-5|-
TGTGCCAGCAGCGAAGGGGTCTTCTTACAGGGTAGCAATCAGCCCCAGCATTTT
CASSEGVFLQGSNQPQHF
>TRBD2|TRBV7-2|TRBJ2-5|-
TGTGCCAGCAGCTTAGTGGTAGCGGGGGGGCGAGAGACCCAGTACTTC
CASSLVVAGGRETQYF
>TRBD2|TRBV7-8|TRBJ2-7|-
TGTGCCAGCAGCTTGGGTAGCGGGGGGGCCACCTACGAGCAGTACTTC
CASSLGSGGATYEQYF
>-|TRBV3-1|TRBJ2-3|few
TGTGCCAGCAGCCAAGGGCAGGGGAAGATGGCGCAGTATTTT
CASSQGQGKMAQYF
>-|TRBV4-2|TRBJ2-5|-
TGTGCCAGCAGCCGGAGGGATGGTAACCAAGAGACCCAGTACTTC
CASSRRDGNQETQYF
>TRBD2|TRBV6-2/TRBV6-3|TRBJ2-5|few
TGTGCCAGCAGACAACTAGCGGGGGGCTCCCAAGAGACCCAGTACTTC
CASRQLAGGSQETQYF
>TRBD1|TRBV27|TRBJ2-5|-
TGTGCCAGCAGTTTTCAGGGGGCGATCGAGACCCAGTACTTC
CASSFQGAIETQYF
>TRBD1|TRBV7-9|TRBJ2-7|few
TGTGCCAGCAGCCCGGGACAGGGTTGGTACGAGCAGTACTTC
CASSPGQGWYEQYF
>-|TRBV18|TRBJ1-1|-
TGTGCCAGCTCACCACCTAGCTCCCCTGAAGCTTTCTTT
CASSPPSSPEAFF